This T cell receptor beta chain was obtained from a study of control samples from healthy donors and cancer patients. Using immunoSEQ multiplex PCR, the repertoire was profiled, and TCRdb retains in-frame clones only, with some absent. The sample has around 90,000 clones, 85% seen once; the top ten hold approximately 20%. With 4 bases removed from V and 2 bases from J, the gap between germline ends came to 12 bases. Per germline, CDR1 KGHSH and CDR2 LQKENI. This CDR3 comprises 14 residues. Specimen: blood. V gene TRBV18 combines with J gene TRBJ2-7; possible D gene TRBD1, 6 bases. The receptor was isolated from a man aged 30-40 years in good health. The CDR3 reads CASSLAQGPYEQYF. In nucleotides, the CDR3 is TGTGCCAGCTCACTCGCCCAGGGGCCCTACGAGCAGTACTTC.